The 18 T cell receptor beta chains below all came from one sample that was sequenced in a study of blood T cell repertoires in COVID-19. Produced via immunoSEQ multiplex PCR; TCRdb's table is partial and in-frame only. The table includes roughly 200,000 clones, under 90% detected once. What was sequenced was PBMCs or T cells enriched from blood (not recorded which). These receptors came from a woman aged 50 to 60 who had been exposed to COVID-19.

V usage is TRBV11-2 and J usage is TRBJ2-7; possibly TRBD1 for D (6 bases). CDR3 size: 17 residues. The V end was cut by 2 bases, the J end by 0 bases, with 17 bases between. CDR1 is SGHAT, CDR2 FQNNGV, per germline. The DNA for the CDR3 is TGTGCCAGCAGCTTAAGAGGGCCGGACAGATTCTCCTACGAGCAGTACTTC. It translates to CASSLRGPDRFSYEQYF.

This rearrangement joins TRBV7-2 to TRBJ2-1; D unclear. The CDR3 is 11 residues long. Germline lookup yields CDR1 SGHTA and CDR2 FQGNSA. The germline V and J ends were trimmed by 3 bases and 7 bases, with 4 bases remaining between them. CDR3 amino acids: CASSFSNEQFF. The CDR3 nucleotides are TGTGCCAGCAGCTTCTCGAATGAGCAGTTCTTC.

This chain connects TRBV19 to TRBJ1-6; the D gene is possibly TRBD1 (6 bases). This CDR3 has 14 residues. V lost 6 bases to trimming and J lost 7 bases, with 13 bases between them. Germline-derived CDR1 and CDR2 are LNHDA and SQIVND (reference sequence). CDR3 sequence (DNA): TGTGCCAGTAGCACTAACAGGGACAATTCACCCCTCCACTTT. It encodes CASSTNRDNSPLHF.

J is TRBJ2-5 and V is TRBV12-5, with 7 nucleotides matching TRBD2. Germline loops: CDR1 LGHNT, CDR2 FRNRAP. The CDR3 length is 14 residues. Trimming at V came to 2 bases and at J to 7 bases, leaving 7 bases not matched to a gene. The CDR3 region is CASGLLERGGTQYF. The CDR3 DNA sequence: TGTGCTAGTGGTTTGTTAGAGCGGGGCGGGACCCAGTACTTC.

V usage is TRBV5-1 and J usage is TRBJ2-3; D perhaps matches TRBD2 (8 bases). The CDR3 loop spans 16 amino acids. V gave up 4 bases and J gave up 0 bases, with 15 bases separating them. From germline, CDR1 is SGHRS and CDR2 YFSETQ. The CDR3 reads CASSPRGGQSTDTQYF. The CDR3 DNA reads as TGCGCCAGCAGCCCCCGGGGGGGACAGAGCACAGATACGCAGTATTTT.

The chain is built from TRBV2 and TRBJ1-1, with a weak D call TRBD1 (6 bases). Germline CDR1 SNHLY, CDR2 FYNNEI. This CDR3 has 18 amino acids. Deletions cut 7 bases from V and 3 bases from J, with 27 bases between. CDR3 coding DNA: TGTGCCAGCAAAACTAACAGGGCGGAAGAAGGGATGGACACTGAAGCTTTCTTT. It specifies CASKTNRAEEGMDTEAFF.

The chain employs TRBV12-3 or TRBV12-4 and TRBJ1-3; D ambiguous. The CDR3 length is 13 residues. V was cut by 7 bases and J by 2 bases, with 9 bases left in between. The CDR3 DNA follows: TGTGCCAGCAATTCCCGGGCTGGAAACACCATATATTTT. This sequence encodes CASNSRAGNTIYF.

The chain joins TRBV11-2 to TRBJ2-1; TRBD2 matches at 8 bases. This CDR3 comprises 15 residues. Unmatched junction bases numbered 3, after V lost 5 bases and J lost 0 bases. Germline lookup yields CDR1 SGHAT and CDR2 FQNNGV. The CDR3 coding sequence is TGTGCCAGCAGCCAGGGGACTAGCTCCTACAATGAGCAGTTCTTC. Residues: CASSQGTSSYNEQFF.

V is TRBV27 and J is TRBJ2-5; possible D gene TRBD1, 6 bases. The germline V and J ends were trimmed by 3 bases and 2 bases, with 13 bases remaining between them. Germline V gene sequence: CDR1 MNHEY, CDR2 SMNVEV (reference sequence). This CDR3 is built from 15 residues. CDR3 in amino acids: CASSFTGIGQETQYF. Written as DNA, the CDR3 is TGTGCCAGCAGTTTCACAGGGATTGGGCAAGAGACCCAGTACTTC.

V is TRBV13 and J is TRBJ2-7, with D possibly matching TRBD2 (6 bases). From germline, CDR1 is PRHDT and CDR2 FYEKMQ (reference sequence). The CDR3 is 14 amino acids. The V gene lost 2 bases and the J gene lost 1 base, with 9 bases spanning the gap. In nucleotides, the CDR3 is TGTGCCAGCAGCTTAAGGGAGGTGTCCTACGAGCAGTACTTC. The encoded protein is CASSLREVSYEQYF.

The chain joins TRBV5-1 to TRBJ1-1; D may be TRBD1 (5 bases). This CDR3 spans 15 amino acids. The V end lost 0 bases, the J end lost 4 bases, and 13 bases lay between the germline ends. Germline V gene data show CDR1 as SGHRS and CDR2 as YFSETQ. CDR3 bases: TGCGCCAGCAGCTTGGCCGGGGGGGATGCCACTGAAGCTTTCTTT. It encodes CASSLAGGDATEAFF.

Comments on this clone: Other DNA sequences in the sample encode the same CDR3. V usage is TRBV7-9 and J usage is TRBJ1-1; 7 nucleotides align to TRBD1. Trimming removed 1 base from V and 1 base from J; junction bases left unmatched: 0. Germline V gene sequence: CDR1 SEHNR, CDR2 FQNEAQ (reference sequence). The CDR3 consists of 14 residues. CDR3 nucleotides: TGTGCCAGCAGCTTAGAGGGGGCGAACACTGAAGCTTTCTTT. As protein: CASSLEGANTEAFF. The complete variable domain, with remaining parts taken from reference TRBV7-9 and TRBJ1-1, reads DTGVSQNPRHKITKRGQNVTFRCDPISEHNRLYWYRQTLGQGPEFLTYFQNEAQLEKSRLLSDRFSAERPKGSFSTLEIQRTEQGDSAMYLCASSLEGANTEAFFGQGTRLTVV.

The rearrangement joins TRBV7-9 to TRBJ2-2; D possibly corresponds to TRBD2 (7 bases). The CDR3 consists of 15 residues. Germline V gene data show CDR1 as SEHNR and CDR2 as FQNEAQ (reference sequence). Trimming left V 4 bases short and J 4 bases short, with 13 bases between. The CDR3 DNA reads TGTGCCAGCAGCTCGTCGGGGGGCCCCACCGGGGAGCTGTTTTTT. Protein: CASSSSGGPTGELFF.

The chain's CDR3 is CASRRGSEEKLFF. The CDR3, as DNA: TGTGCCAGCAGACGGGGGTCAGAGGAAAAACTGTTTTTT. The chain uses TRBV7-8 and TRBJ1-4; TRBD1 might be the D (5 bases). This CDR3 has 13 amino acids. With 6 bases removed from V and 8 bases from J, the gap between germline ends came to 13 bases. CDR1 SGHVS and CDR2 FQNEAQ come from the germline V gene.

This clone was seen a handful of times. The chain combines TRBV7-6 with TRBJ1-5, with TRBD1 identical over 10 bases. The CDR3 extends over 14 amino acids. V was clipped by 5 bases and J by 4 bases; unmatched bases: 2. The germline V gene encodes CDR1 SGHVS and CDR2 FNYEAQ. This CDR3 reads CASSMGQGNQPQHF. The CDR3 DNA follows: TGTGCCAGCAGCATGGGACAGGGGAATCAGCCCCAGCATTTT.

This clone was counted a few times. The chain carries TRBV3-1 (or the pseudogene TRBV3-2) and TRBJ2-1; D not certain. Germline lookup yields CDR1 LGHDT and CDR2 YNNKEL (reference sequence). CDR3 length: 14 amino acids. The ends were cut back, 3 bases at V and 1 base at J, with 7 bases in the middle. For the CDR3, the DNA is TGTGCCAGCAGCCAGGGCTTTTCCTACAATGAGCAGTTCTTC. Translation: CASSQGFSYNEQFF.

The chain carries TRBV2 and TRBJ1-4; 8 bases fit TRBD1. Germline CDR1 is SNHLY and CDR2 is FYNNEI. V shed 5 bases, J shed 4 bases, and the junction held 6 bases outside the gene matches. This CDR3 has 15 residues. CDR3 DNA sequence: TGTGCCAGCAGTCCGGACAGGGCCCGTAATGAAAAACTGTTTTTT. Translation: CASSPDRARNEKLFF.

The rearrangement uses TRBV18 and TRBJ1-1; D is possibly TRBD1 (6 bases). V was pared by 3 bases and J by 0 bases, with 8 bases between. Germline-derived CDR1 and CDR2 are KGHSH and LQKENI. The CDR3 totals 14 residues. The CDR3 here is CASSPDRLNTEAFF. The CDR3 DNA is TGTGCCAGCTCACCTGACAGGCTGAACACTGAAGCTTTCTTT.